The 11 T cell receptor beta chains given below trace back to one sample, sequenced in a study of T cell changes during pregnancy in multiple sclerosis. Sequenced by immunoSEQ multiplex PCR; TCRdb stores in-frame clones only, minus some. The data show approximately 100,000 clones, around 90% seen once. This sample comprised peripheral blood, obtained in the second trimester of pregnancy. Receptors were obtained from a female donor with multiple sclerosis, enrolled in a pregnancy study.

With regard to this clone: This same CDR3 is encoded by further DNA sequences in the sample. J is TRBJ1-2 and V is TRBV5-1; 11 nucleotides line up with TRBD1. This CDR3 has 14 amino acids. V lost 4 bases and J lost 4; bases outside the gene matches: 3. Germline V gives CDR1 SGHRS, CDR2 YFSETQ. Written as DNA, the CDR3 is TGCGCCAGCAGCCTAGGGACAGGGGGCTATGGCTACACCTTC. This gives the protein CASSLGTGGYGYTF. Variable domain in full (rest from reference TRBV5-1 and TRBJ1-2): KAGVTQTPRYLIKTRGQQVTLSCSPISGHRSVSWYQQTPGQGLQFLFEYFSETQRNKGNFPGRFSGRQFSNSRSEMNVSTLELGDSALYLCASSLGTGGYGYTFGSGTRLTVV.

The rearrangement links TRBV7-3 to TRBJ2-1, with TRBD2 as a possible D gene (6 bases). The V gene's germline CDR1 is SGHTA and CDR2 FQGTGA. CDR3 length: 14 residues. The germline V and J ends were trimmed by 0 bases and 9 bases, with 12 bases remaining between them. The CDR3: CASSLTTSSGEQFF. CDR3 nucleotides: TGTGCCAGCAGCTTAACGACTAGTTCTGGTGAGCAGTTCTTC. Full variable domain (outside the CDR3, taken from reference TRBV7-3 and TRBJ2-1): GAGVSQTPSNKVTEKGKYVELRCDPISGHTALYWYRQSLGQGPEFLIYFQGTGAADDSGLPNDRFFAVRPEGSVSTLKIQRTERGDSAVYLCASSLTTSSGEQFFGPGTRLTVL.

The V and J genes are TRBV9 and TRBJ1-2; the match to TRBD1 covers 10 bases. The germline V gene encodes CDR1 SGDLS and CDR2 YYNGEE. This CDR3 spans 16 amino acids. V was clipped by 3 bases and J by 2 bases; unmatched bases: 7. Written as DNA, the CDR3 is TGTGCCAGCAGCGCGCCCGGGACAGGGGCGAACTATGGCTACACCTTC. Translation gives CASSAPGTGANYGYTF.

The chain couples TRBV9 to TRBJ2-1; 7 bases agree with TRBD1. The CDR3 is made up of 16 amino acids. V dropped 1 base and J dropped 8; count of bases not matched to a gene: 12. In germline, CDR1 is SGDLS, CDR2 YYNGEE. CDR3 residues: CASSVKGDRAGYEQFF. For the CDR3, the DNA is TGTGCCAGCAGCGTAAAGGGAGACAGGGCAGGCTATGAGCAGTTCTTC.

V usage is TRBV30 and J usage is TRBJ1-1; TRBD1 might be the D (6 bases). This CDR3 spans 20 amino acids. Germline values: CDR1 GTSNPN, CDR2 SVGIG (reference sequence). The DNA for the CDR3 is TGTGCAATAATTATGGGGAGGGGGAACGCTCTGGAGGCCTTCCACACTGAAGCTTTCTTT. Encoded protein: CAIIMGRGNALEAFHTEAFF.

The chain employs TRBV2 and TRBJ1-4; no reliable D call. The CDR3 totals 13 residues. Trimming pared 3 bases from V and 14 bases from J, leaving 16 bases between. CDR1 and CDR2 from the germline V gene are SNHLY and FYNNEI. CDR3 amino acids: CASSDFMGQALFF. CDR3 DNA sequence: TGTGCCAGCAGTGACTTTATGGGCCAGGCCCTGTTTTTT. The variable domain in full, completed from reference TRBV2 and TRBJ1-4, reads EPEVTQTPSHQVTQMGQEVILRCVPISNHLYFYWYRQILGQKVEFLVSFYNNEISEKSEIFDDQFSVERPDGSNFTLKIRSTKLEDSAMYFCASSDFMGQALFFGSGTQLSVL.

The chain links TRBV5-4 to TRBJ2-7, with a possible D match to TRBD1 (6 bases). This CDR3 spans 13 amino acids. V dropped 1 base and J dropped 5 bases, with 10 bases sitting between them. Germline CDR1 SGHNT, CDR2 YYREEE (reference sequence). CDR3: CASSLPGVHEQYF. CDR3 bases: TGTGCCAGCAGCTTGCCAGGGGTCCACGAGCAGTACTTC. Full variable domain (outside the CDR3, taken from reference TRBV5-4 and TRBJ2-7): ETGVTQSPTHLIKTRGQQVTLRCSSQSGHNTVSWYQQALGQGPQFIFQYYREEENGRGNFPPRFSGLQFPNYSSELNVNALELDDSALYLCASSLPGVHEQYFGPGTRLTVT.

The rearrangement joins TRBV5-6 to TRBJ2-7; D gene ambiguous. Germline CDR1 and CDR2: SGHDT and YYEEEE. This CDR3 has 14 amino acids. V dropped 1 base and J dropped 5 bases, with 13 bases sitting between them. CDR3 DNA sequence: TGTGCCAGCAGCTTGAACCCCGGGTTCAACGAGCAGTACTTC. It specifies CASSLNPGFNEQYF.

The chain couples TRBV5-1 to TRBJ2-2; D is unclear. CDR1 SGHRS and CDR2 YFSETQ come from the germline V gene. The CDR3 totals 12 residues. V was clipped by 1 base and J by 8 bases, with 6 bases between them. As DNA, the CDR3 is TGCGCCAGCAGCTTGATGGCAGGGGAGCTGTTTTTT. Its protein is CASSLMAGELFF.

The chain links TRBV5-6 to TRBJ1-1; D remains ambiguous. The germline gives CDR1 SGHDT, CDR2 YYEEEE. Trimming removed 2 bases from V and 0 bases from J, with 8 bases in between. This CDR3 is built from 14 residues. The CDR3 region is CASSLQLLNTEAFF. For the CDR3, the DNA is TGTGCCAGCAGCTTACAGCTCTTGAACACTGAAGCTTTCTTT. Together with reference TRBV5-6 and TRBJ1-1, the CDR3 gives the full variable domain: DAGVTQSPTHLIKTRGQQVTLRCSPKSGHDTVSWYQQALGQGPQFIFQYYEEEERQRGNFPDRFSGHQFPNYSSELNVNALLLGDSALYLCASSLQLLNTEAFFGQGTRLTVV.

The V and J genes are TRBV4-2 and TRBJ2-7, with D uncertain. Trimming pared 0 bases from V and 6 bases from J, leaving 6 bases between. Germline loops: CDR1 LGHNA, CDR2 YNFKEQ. The CDR3 covers 12 residues. For the CDR3, the DNA is TGTGCCAGCAGCCAAGATTCGGGCGAGCAGTACTTC. Protein: CASSQDSGEQYF.